This entry lists 17 T cell receptor beta chains sequenced from one sample in a study of shared clonotypes between healthy human individuals. The method was immunoSEQ multiplex PCR; TCRdb's version includes in-frame clones alone and lacks a portion of them. The table shows some 550,000 clones, with more than 95% occurring only once. Material: naive CD4+ T cells sorted from blood. The subset is: CD45RA+ positively selected. The receptors were sampled from a woman in her twenties or thirties in good health.

On this clone itself: This sample includes further DNA sequences coding for the same CDR3. The CDR3 here is CASSINTEAFF. CDR3 coding DNA: TGTGCCAGTAGTATCAACACTGAAGCTTTCTTT. The chain employs TRBV19 and TRBJ1-1; D gene uncertain. Germline V gene data show CDR1 as LNHDA and CDR2 as SQIVND (reference sequence). CDR3 size: 11 residues. Deletions cut 3 bases from V and 2 bases from J, with 1 base between.

This rearrangement joins TRBV5-1 to TRBJ2-1; TRBD2 is a possible D gene (5 bases). The V end lost 1 base, the J end lost 8 bases, and 13 bases lay between the germline ends. This CDR3 comprises 14 residues. Germline CDR1 and CDR2: SGHRS and YFSETQ. The DNA of the CDR3 is TGCGCCAGCAGCTTGATTGAGGGAAGGTATGAGCAGTTCTTC. Translated, it gives CASSLIEGRYEQFF.

This chain joins TRBV6-5 and TRBJ1-4; D gene ambiguous. The V and J ends lost 1 base and 0 bases respectively, with 6 bases between them. CDR3 length equals 15 residues. CDR1 and CDR2 from the germline V gene are MNHEY and SVGAGI. CDR3 region: CASSYFPATNEKLFF. CDR3 in DNA: TGTGCCAGCAGTTACTTTCCCGCAACTAATGAAAAACTGTTTTTT.

The J gene is TRBJ1-5, the V gene TRBV6-6; D ambiguous. Trimming removed 4 bases at V and 3 bases at J, with 7 bases between. The CDR3 is made up of 13 amino acids. Germline CDR1 MNHNY, CDR2 SVGAGI (reference sequence). The CDR3 protein is CASSSADNQPQHF. The CDR3, as DNA: TGTGCCAGCAGTTCCGCAGACAATCAGCCCCAGCATTTT.

This CDR3 reads CARTGGEATSGFSYNEQFF. In DNA, the CDR3 is TGTGCCCGCACGGGGGGAGAGGCGACTAGCGGGTTCTCCTACAATGAGCAGTTCTTC. The V call is TRBV30, the J call TRBJ2-1; TRBD2 aligns across 10 bases. Trimming cost V 8 bases and J 0 bases; bases outside gene matches: 19. This CDR3 is built from 19 residues. Per germline, CDR1 GTSNPN and CDR2 SVGIG (reference sequence).

The chain links TRBV11-2 to TRBJ2-7, with D perhaps TRBD2 (7 bases). CDR1 is SGHAT and CDR2 is FQNNGV in the germline V gene. The CDR3 has 15 residues. Trimming removed 5 bases from V and 0 bases from J, with 14 bases in between. The DNA of the CDR3 is TGTGCCAGCAGCGGGCGGGGGCTCAGCTCCTACGAGCAGTACTTC. Translated: CASSGRGLSSYEQYF.

The rearrangement uses TRBV28 and TRBJ2-3; D is possibly TRBD1 or TRBD2 (6 bases each). V lost 5 bases and J 2 bases, leaving 20 bases between the germline ends. Germline-derived CDR1 and CDR2 are MDHEN and SYDVKM. The CDR3 is 17 amino acids. The DNA of the CDR3 is TGTGCCAGCAGTACCACCCCCAGGGGACTCCCCACAGATACGCAGTATTTT. It specifies CASSTTPRGLPTDTQYF.

This clone was recorded only once. The gene calls are TRBV5-1 and TRBJ2-6; D is ambiguous. Trimming shortened V by 2 bases and J by 4 bases, and 10 bases separated the two germline ends. The germline V gene encodes CDR1 SGHRS and CDR2 YFSETQ. The CDR3 consists of 15 residues. Here the CDR3 reads CASSFQVDGANVLTF. CDR3 sequence (DNA): TGCGCCAGCAGCTTTCAGGTGGACGGGGCCAACGTCCTGACTTTC.

The chain carries TRBV7-6 and TRBJ2-3; weak D call: TRBD2 (5 bases). The ends were cut back, 1 base at V and 1 base at J, with 15 bases in the middle. This CDR3 is 17 amino acids long. CDR1 and CDR2 from the germline V gene are SGHVS and FNYEAQ. CDR3 sequence: CASSLERRSPGTDTQYF. The CDR3 region has the DNA TGTGCCAGCAGCTTAGAACGGAGGTCCCCAGGCACAGATACGCAGTATTTT.

CDR3 coding DNA: TGTGCCAGCACCATGCAGGGGAAACAAGAGACCCAGTACTTC. Protein: CASTMQGKQETQYF. The J gene is TRBJ2-5, the V gene TRBV2; tentative D call: TRBD1 (6 bases). The V gene's germline CDR1 is SNHLY and CDR2 FYNNEI. CDR3 length: 14 amino acids. Trimming removed 7 bases at V and 2 bases at J, with 14 bases between.

This sequence joins TRBV7-9 and TRBJ1-2; TRBD1 matches at 10 bases. CDR3 size: 16 residues. Trimming at V came to 5 bases and at J to 3 bases, leaving 9 bases not matched to a gene. Per the germline V gene, CDR1 is SEHNR and CDR2 is FQNEAQ (reference sequence). Written as DNA, the CDR3 is TGTGCCAGCAGCCCTCATCCAGGGACAGGGGACTATGGCTACACCTTC. Translation gives CASSPHPGTGDYGYTF.

This chain links TRBV28 with TRBJ1-1; tentative D call: TRBD1 (6 bases). CDR1 is MDHEN, CDR2 SYDVKM, per germline. The CDR3 totals 12 residues. V was trimmed by 5 bases and J by 6 bases, leaving 10 bases between them. DNA of the CDR3: TGTGCCAGCAGTGGTGGGACACCTGAAGCTTTCTTT. This codes for CASSGGTPEAFF.

This clone is a singleton in its sample. The CDR3 loop reads CASSVSLTSGTHYNEQFF. In DNA form, the CDR3 reads TGTGCCAGCAGTGTGTCGCTGACTAGCGGTACACACTACAATGAGCAGTTCTTC. This chain uses TRBV2 with TRBJ2-1; 9 positions match TRBD2. This CDR3 has 18 amino acids. Trimming took 4 bases from V and 3 from J; bases not matched to a gene: 13. Germline CDR1 reads SNHLY; CDR2 reads FYNNEI.

This clone was detected once. J is TRBJ1-1 and V is TRBV6-5; D possibly corresponds to TRBD1 (6 bases). Germline V gene sequence: CDR1 MNHEY, CDR2 SVGAGI. The CDR3 length is 15 residues. V was trimmed by 5 bases and J by 0 bases, leaving 13 bases between them. CDR3 loop: CASSAQGIMNTEAFF. DNA for the CDR3: TGTGCCAGCAGTGCACAGGGTATCATGAACACTGAAGCTTTCTTT.

The chain recombines TRBV5-8 with TRBJ2-3, with a weak D call TRBD1 (5 bases). Germline lookup yields CDR1 SGHTS and CDR2 YDEGEE. Trimming took off 0 bases at V and 0 bases at J, with 11 bases between the two ends. The CDR3 is 16 amino acids. The CDR3 protein is CASSLGGALSTDTQYF. The CDR3 DNA is TGTGCCAGCAGCTTGGGTGGGGCGCTGAGCACAGATACGCAGTATTTT.

The rearrangement links TRBV29-1 to TRBJ1-2; 8 nucleotides match TRBD1. The CDR3 covers 15 residues. The germline V gene encodes CDR1 SQVTM and CDR2 ANQGSEA. After removal of 4 bases from V and 4 bases from J, the junction contained 11 bases not matched to a gene. CDR3 sequence reads: CSVVPVTGTGYGYTF. DNA for the CDR3: TGCAGCGTTGTCCCTGTGACCGGGACAGGCTATGGCTACACCTTC.

This clone has a single count. The chain employs TRBV5-8 and TRBJ2-1; D remains ambiguous. Germline CDR1 and CDR2: SGHTS and YDEGEE. Trimming removed 0 bases at V and 2 bases at J, with 12 bases between. This CDR3 has 16 residues. Here the CDR3 DNA reads TGTGCCAGCAGCTTGGGTCGGCAGAGTGCCTACAATGAGCAGTTCTTC. It is translated as CASSLGRQSAYNEQFF. The full variable domain, in which reference TRBV5-8 and TRBJ2-1 provide the parts outside the CDR3, is EAGVTQSPTHLIKTRGQQATLRCSPISGHTSVYWYQQALGLGLQFLLWYDEGEERNRGNFPPRFSGRQFPNYSSELNVNALELEDSALYLCASSLGRQSAYNEQFFGPGTRLTVL.